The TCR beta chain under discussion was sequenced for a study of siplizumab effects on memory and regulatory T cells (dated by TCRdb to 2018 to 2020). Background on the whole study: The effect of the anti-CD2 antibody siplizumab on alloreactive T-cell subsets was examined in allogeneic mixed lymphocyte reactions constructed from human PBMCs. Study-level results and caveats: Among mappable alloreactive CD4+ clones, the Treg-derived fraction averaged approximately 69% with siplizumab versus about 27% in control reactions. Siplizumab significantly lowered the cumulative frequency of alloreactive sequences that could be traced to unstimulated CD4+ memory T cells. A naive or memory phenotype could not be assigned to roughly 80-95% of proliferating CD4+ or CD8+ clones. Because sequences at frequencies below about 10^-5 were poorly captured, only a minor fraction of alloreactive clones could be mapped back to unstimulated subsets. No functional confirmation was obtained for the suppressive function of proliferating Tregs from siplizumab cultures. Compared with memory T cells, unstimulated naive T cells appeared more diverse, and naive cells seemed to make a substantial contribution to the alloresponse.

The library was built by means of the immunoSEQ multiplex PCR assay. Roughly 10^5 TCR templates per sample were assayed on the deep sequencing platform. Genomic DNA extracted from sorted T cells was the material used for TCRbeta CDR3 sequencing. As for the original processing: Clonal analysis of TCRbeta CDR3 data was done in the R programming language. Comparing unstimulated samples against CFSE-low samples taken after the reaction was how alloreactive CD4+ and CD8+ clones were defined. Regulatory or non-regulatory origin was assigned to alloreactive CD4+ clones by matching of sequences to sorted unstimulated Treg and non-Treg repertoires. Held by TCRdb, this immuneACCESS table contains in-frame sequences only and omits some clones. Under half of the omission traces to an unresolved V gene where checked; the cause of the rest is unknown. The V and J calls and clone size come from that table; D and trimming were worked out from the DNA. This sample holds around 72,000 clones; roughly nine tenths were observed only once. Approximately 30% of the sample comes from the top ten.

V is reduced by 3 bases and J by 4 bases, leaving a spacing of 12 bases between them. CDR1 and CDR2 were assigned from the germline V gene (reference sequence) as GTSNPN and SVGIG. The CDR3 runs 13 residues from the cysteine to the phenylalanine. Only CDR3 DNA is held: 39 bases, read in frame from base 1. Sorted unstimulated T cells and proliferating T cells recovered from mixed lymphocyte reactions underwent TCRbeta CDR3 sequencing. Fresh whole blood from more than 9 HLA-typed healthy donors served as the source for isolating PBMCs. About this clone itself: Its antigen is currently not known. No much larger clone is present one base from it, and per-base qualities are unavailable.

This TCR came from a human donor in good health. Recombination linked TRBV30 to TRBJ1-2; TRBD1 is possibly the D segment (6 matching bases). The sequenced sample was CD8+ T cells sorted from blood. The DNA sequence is TGTGCCTGGAGCGGGGGCGCTTTCTATGGCTACACCTTC. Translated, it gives CAWSGGAFYGYTF.